These 26 T cell receptor beta chains originate from one sample sequenced in a study of blood T cell repertoires in COVID-19. TCRdb's table, derived via immunoSEQ multiplex PCR, lists solely in-frame clones and lacks some. Of a few hundred thousand clones listed, 87% are singletons. The sample comprised peripheral blood. The receptors here all came from a man between 18 and 29 years old with active or convalescent COVID-19.

The genes are TRBV5-6 and TRBJ1-1; TRBD1 aligns across 8 bases. The germline V gene encodes CDR1 SGHDT and CDR2 YYEEEE. Losses at the gene ends were 0 bases for V and 4 bases for J; bases not matched to a gene: 2. This CDR3 spans 14 amino acids. The CDR3 spells CASSLGTGGTEAFF. In DNA form, the CDR3 reads TGTGCCAGCAGCTTGGGTACAGGGGGCACTGAAGCTTTCTTT.

Concerning this clone itself: The sample carries other DNA sequences with the same CDR3. The J gene is TRBJ1-2, the V gene TRBV5-1, with D perhaps matching TRBD1 (5 bases). V lost 2 bases and J lost 4, with 6 bases in between. The CDR3 loop spans 12 amino acids. Germline V gene data show CDR1 as SGHRS and CDR2 as YFSETQ. The DNA of the CDR3 is TGCGCCAGCAGCTTCGACAGCTATGGCTACACCTTC. Amino acid sequence: CASSFDSYGYTF. The variable domain in full, completed from reference TRBV5-1 and TRBJ1-2, reads KAGVTQTPRYLIKTRGQQVTLSCSPISGHRSVSWYQQTPGQGLQFLFEYFSETQRNKGNFPGRFSGRQFSNSRSEMNVSTLELGDSALYLCASSFDSYGYTFGSGTRLTVV.

The chain recombines TRBV7-3 with TRBJ2-7; 9 bases are a match to TRBD1. V shed 5 bases, J shed 7 bases, and the junction held 6 bases outside the gene matches. Germline V gene lookup returns CDR1 SGHTA and CDR2 FQGTGA. CDR3 length equals 13 residues. The CDR3 protein is CASSPTGGREQYF. CDR3 nucleotides: TGTGCCAGCAGCCCAACAGGGGGCCGTGAGCAGTACTTC.

The chain is built from TRBV4-1 and TRBJ1-2; 10 bases are shared with TRBD1. CDR1 and CDR2 (germline): MGHRA, YSYEKL. J lost 2 bases, V lost 4 bases, and 10 bases had no gene match. This CDR3 has 17 residues. CDR3 protein: CASSLRDRGFSNYGYTF. The CDR3 DNA reads TGCGCCAGCAGCCTCAGGGACAGGGGATTCTCAAACTATGGCTACACCTTC.

The chain links TRBV18 to TRBJ2-7, with 7 bases identical to TRBD1. J gave up 5 bases and V 3 bases, and 7 bases lay outside the gene matches. Germline CDR1 KGHSH, CDR2 LQKENI. The CDR3 loop spans 14 amino acids. The CDR3 loop is CASSPDRVWHEQYF. CDR3 coding DNA: TGTGCCAGCTCACCCGACAGGGTATGGCACGAGCAGTACTTC.

The chain employs TRBV5-4 and TRBJ1-5; 8 bases align to TRBD1. With V trimmed by 4 bases and J by 5 bases, 5 bases remained unmatched. This CDR3 contains 14 residues. Germline CDR1 SGHNT, CDR2 YYREEE (reference sequence). CDR3 in amino acids: CASSTGTGDQPQHF. As DNA, the CDR3 is TGTGCCAGCAGCACCGGGACAGGAGATCAGCCCCAGCATTTT. The full variable domain, in which reference TRBV5-4 and TRBJ1-5 provide the parts outside the CDR3, is ETGVTQSPTHLIKTRGQQVTLRCSSQSGHNTVSWYQQALGQGPQFIFQYYREEENGRGNFPPRFSGLQFPNYSSELNVNALELDDSALYLCASSTGTGDQPQHFGDGTRLSIL.

The CDR3 DNA is TGTGCCAGCAGTTCCCTTCGGGGTAGGGTCCCAAATACGCAGTATTTT. The encoded protein is CASSSLRGRVPNTQYF. The V call is TRBV6-5, the J call TRBJ2-3; the D gene is possibly TRBD2 (5 bases). Per germline, CDR1 MNHEY and CDR2 SVGAGI. Trimming removed 4 bases at V and 7 bases at J, with 21 bases between. CDR3 size: 16 residues.

The rearrangement links TRBV28 to TRBJ1-6; 8 bases line up with TRBD1. The germline V gene has CDR1 MDHEN and CDR2 SYDVKM. With V trimmed by 8 bases and J by 10 bases, 4 bases remained unmatched. The CDR3 is made up of 12 amino acids. CDR3 nucleotide sequence: TGTGCCAGCCTGACAGGGGTCTCACCCCTCCACTTT. Protein: CASLTGVSPLHF.

The V call is TRBV5-6, the J call TRBJ1-1, with D maybe TRBD1 (6 bases). V was shortened by 5 bases and J by 0 bases, with 14 bases between the two germline ends. Germline CDR1 and CDR2: SGHDT and YYEEEE. The CDR3 is made up of 15 amino acids. In DNA, the CDR3 is TGTGCCAGCAGATTTCGAACAGGGCTGAACACTGAAGCTTTCTTT. Translation gives CASRFRTGLNTEAFF.

This clone was seen a handful of times. The chain carries TRBV15 and TRBJ1-5, with D tentatively TRBD1 (5 bases). Trimming stripped 6 bases from V and 1 base from J, with 13 bases between. CDR3 length: 15 amino acids. Germline CDR1 reads LNHNV; CDR2 reads YYDKDF (reference sequence). The CDR3 here is CATRQTALSNQPQHF. CDR3 in DNA: TGTGCCACCAGGCAGACAGCTCTGAGCAATCAGCCCCAGCATTTT.

In regard to this clone: This same CDR3 is encoded by further DNA sequences in the sample. V usage is TRBV4-1 and J usage is TRBJ2-7, with 11 positions matching TRBD1. Unmatched junction bases numbered 3, after V lost 1 base and J lost 4 bases. CDR1 and CDR2 from the germline V gene are MGHRA and YSYEKL. The CDR3 length is 15 residues. The CDR3 sequence is CASSQVDRGLYEQYF. The CDR3 nucleotides are TGCGCCAGCAGCCAAGTGGACAGGGGGCTTTACGAGCAGTACTTC.

The rearrangement joins TRBV9 to TRBJ1-2; 7 bases align to TRBD1. With V trimmed by 3 bases and J by 4 bases, 3 bases remained unmatched. Germline V gives CDR1 SGDLS, CDR2 YYNGEE. CDR3 length: 13 residues. The CDR3 region has the DNA TGTGCCAGCAGCGGACAGGGATTCTATGGCTACACCTTC. Its translation: CASSGQGFYGYTF.

The gene calls are TRBV19 and TRBJ2-7; the D is unclear. Germline V lookup: CDR1 LNHDA, CDR2 SQIVND (reference sequence). Trimming took 1 base from V and 3 from J, leaving 7 bases between them. The length of the CDR3 is 13 residues. For the CDR3, the DNA is TGTGCCAGTAGTATAGGTATCGGCTACGAGCAGTACTTC. This sequence encodes CASSIGIGYEQYF.

This rearrangement joins TRBV27 to TRBJ2-3; D is ambiguous. The CDR3 sequence is 15 residues long. V dropped 5 bases and J dropped 0 bases, with 12 bases sitting between them. The germline V gene has CDR1 MNHEY and CDR2 SMNVEV (reference sequence). Written as DNA, the CDR3 is TGTGCCAGCAGTATCTCCCCAGCGAGCACAGATACGCAGTATTTT. It yields the protein CASSISPASTDTQYF.

The genes are TRBV7-8 and TRBJ2-7; TRBD1 agrees at 8 bases. The germline V gene encodes CDR1 SGHVS and CDR2 FQNEAQ. The CDR3 has 14 amino acids. The ends lost 1 base at V and 5 bases at J; junction bases unmatched: 4. The CDR3 DNA reads TGTGCCAGCAGCTTAGAAAACAGGGGGGACGAGCAGTACTTC. It specifies CASSLENRGDEQYF.

This rearrangement joins TRBV6-5 to TRBJ2-1; D possibly corresponds to TRBD2 (5 bases). The V end was cut by 2 bases, the J end by 2 bases, with 10 bases between. Germline CDR1 reads MNHEY; CDR2 reads SVGAGI. The CDR3 sequence is 15 residues long. Written as DNA, the CDR3 is TGTGCCAGCAGTTACACTTCTAGCCCCTACAATGAGCAGTTCTTC. Translating it yields CASSYTSSPYNEQFF.

The V gene is TRBV5-1, the J gene TRBJ2-3; D is ambiguous. The CDR3 loop spans 15 amino acids. Germline-derived CDR1 and CDR2 are SGHRS and YFSETQ. V lost 0 bases to trimming and J lost 1 base, with 9 bases between them. CDR3 sequence: CASSLGTDRTDTQYF. CDR3 DNA: TGCGCCAGCAGCTTGGGTACAGACCGCACAGATACGCAGTATTTT. The full variable domain, in which reference TRBV5-1 and TRBJ2-3 provide the parts outside the CDR3, is KAGVTQTPRYLIKTRGQQVTLSCSPISGHRSVSWYQQTPGQGLQFLFEYFSETQRNKGNFPGRFSGRQFSNSRSEMNVSTLELGDSALYLCASSLGTDRTDTQYFGPGTRLTVL.

V usage is TRBV7-9 and J usage is TRBJ1-1, with D perhaps matching TRBD1 (5 bases). V lost 5 bases to trimming and J lost 6 bases, with 13 bases between them. The CDR3 covers 13 residues. CDR1 SEHNR and CDR2 FQNEAQ come from the germline V gene (reference sequence). DNA for the CDR3: TGTGCCAGCAGCACCAGGGAAGGCTCTGAAGCTTTCTTT. Its protein is CASSTREGSEAFF.

The chain employs TRBV11-2 and TRBJ1-2; 7 nucleotides match TRBD1. The CDR3 sequence is 16 residues long. The germline CDR1 and CDR2 sequences are SGHAT and FQNNGV. V lost 1 base to trimming and J lost 2 bases; unmatched junction nucleotides: 7. The CDR3 reads CASSLVPSGGNYGYTF. CDR3 sequence (DNA): TGTGCCAGCAGCTTAGTGCCCTCAGGGGGAAACTATGGCTACACCTTC.

The J gene is TRBJ1-1, the V gene TRBV5-1; 8 bases line up with TRBD1. V lost 5 bases, J lost 4 bases, and 4 bases stayed unmatched. CDR3 length: 13 amino acids. CDR1 is SGHRS, CDR2 YFSETQ, per germline. As DNA, the CDR3 is TGCGCCAGCAGGCCAGGGGGCGGCACTGAAGCTTTCTTT. Its translation is CASRPGGGTEAFF.

The rearrangement joins TRBV19 to TRBJ2-3; D is possibly TRBD2 (5 bases). This CDR3 is built from 13 residues. Germline V gene data show CDR1 as LNHDA and CDR2 as SQIVND (reference sequence). CDR3 residues: CPWASSSTDTQYF. The CDR3 DNA reads TGTCCGTGGGCTAGCAGTAGCACAGATACGCAGTATTTT.

This clone has a handful of counts. At one end the junction does not follow the germline gene, possibly because of a read error. This chain joins TRBV4-2 and TRBJ1-2, with D perhaps TRBD1 (5 bases). This CDR3 contains 16 residues. The germline CDR1 and CDR2 sequences are LGHNA and YNFKEQ. CDR3 region: CASTQTGGTVNYGYTF. Here the CDR3 DNA reads TGTGCCAGCACCCAAACCGGCGGGACCGTGAACTATGGCTACACCTTC.

The gene calls are TRBV29-1 and TRBJ1-2; D unresolved. The germline V gene encodes CDR1 SQVTM and CDR2 ANQGSEA. This CDR3 spans 12 amino acids. V was cut by 2 bases and J by 8 bases, with 12 bases left in between. The CDR3 DNA is TGCAGCGTTGAACAGCGGAGTCGGGGCTACACCTTC. Its translation: CSVEQRSRGYTF.

The chain uses TRBV3-1 (or the pseudogene TRBV3-2) and TRBJ2-7, with a possible D match to TRBD1 (6 bases). This CDR3 has 12 amino acids. CDR1 is LGHDT, CDR2 YNNKEL, per germline (reference sequence). The V end lost 4 bases, the J end lost 2 bases, and 6 bases lay between the germline ends. The CDR3 is CASSRTAYEQYF. The CDR3 DNA reads as TGTGCCAGCAGCCGGACAGCCTACGAGCAGTACTTC.

V usage is TRBV6-5 and J usage is TRBJ2-1, with TRBD2 as a possible D gene (6 bases). Germline lookup yields CDR1 MNHEY and CDR2 SVGAGI. V lost 5 bases and J 1 base, leaving 12 bases between the germline ends. The CDR3 totals 15 residues. As DNA, the CDR3 is TGTGCCAGCAGTACCTATGGGGGGTCCTACAATGAGCAGTTCTTC. Translating it yields CASSTYGGSYNEQFF.

The CDR3 bases are TGTGCCAGCAGCTTACGGGGTAGGACTGGGGCCAACGTCCTGACTTTC. Encoded protein: CASSLRGRTGANVLTF. The chain joins TRBV11-2 to TRBJ2-6; D is perhaps TRBD2 (5 bases). The CDR3 loop spans 16 amino acids. V was shortened by 2 bases and J by 2 bases, with 10 bases between the two germline ends. Germline V gene sequence: CDR1 SGHAT, CDR2 FQNNGV.